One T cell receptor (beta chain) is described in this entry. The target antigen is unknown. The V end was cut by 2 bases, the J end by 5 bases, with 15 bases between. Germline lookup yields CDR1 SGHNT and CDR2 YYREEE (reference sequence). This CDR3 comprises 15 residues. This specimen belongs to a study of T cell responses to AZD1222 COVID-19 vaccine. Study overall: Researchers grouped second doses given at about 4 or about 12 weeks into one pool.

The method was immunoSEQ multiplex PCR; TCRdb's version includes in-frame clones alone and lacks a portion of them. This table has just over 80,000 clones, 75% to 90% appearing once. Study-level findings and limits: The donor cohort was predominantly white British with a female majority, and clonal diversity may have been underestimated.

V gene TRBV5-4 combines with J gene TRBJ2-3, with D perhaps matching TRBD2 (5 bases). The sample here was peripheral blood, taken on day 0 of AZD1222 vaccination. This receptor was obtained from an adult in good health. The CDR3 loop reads CASSLLSSGVDTQYF. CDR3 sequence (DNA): TGTGCCAGCAGCTTACTTTCTTCCGGGGTAGATACGCAGTATTTT.